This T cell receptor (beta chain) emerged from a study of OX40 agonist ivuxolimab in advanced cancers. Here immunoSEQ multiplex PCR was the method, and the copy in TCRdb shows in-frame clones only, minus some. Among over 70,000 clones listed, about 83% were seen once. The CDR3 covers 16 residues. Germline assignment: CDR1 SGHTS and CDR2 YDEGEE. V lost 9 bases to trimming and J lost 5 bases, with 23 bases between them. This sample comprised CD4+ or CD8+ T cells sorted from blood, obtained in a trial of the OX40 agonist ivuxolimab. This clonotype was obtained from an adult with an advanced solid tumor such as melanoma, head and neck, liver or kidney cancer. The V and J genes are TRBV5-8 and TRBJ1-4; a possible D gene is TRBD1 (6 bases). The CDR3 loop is CATRVRAWQGNEKLFF. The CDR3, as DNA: TGTGCCACCAGAGTACGAGCCTGGCAGGGGAATGAAAAACTGTTTTTT.